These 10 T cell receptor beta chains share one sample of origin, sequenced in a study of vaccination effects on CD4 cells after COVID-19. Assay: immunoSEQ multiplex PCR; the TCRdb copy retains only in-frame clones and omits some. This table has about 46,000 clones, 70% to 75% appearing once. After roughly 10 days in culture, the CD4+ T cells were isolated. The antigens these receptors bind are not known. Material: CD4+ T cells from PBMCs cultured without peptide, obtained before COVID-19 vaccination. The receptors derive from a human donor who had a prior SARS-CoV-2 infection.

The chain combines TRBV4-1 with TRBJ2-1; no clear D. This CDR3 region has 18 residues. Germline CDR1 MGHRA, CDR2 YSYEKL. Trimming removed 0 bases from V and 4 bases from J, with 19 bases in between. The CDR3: CASSQDSPGQAPYNEQFF. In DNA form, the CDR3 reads TGCGCCAGCAGCCAAGATTCCCCGGGCCAGGCCCCATACAATGAGCAGTTCTTC.

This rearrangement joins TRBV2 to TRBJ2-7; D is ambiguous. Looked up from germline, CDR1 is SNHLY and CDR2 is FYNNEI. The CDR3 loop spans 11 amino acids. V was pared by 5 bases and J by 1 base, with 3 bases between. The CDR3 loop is CASSFSYEQYF. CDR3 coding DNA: TGTGCCAGCAGTTTTTCCTACGAGCAGTACTTC.

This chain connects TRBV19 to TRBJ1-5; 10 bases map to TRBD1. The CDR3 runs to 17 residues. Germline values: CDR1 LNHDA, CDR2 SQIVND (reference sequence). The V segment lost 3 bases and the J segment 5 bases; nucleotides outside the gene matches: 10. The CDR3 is CASSIGTGVGFDQPQHF. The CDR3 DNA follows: TGTGCCAGTAGTATTGGGACAGGGGTTGGGTTTGATCAGCCCCAGCATTTT.

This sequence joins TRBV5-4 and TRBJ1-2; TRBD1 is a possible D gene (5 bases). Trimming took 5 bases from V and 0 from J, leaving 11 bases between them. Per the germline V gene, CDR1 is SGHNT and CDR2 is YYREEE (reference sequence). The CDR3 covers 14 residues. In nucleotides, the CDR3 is TGTGCCAGCAGTGGCGAGACAGCTAACTATGGCTACACCTTC. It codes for CASSGETANYGYTF.

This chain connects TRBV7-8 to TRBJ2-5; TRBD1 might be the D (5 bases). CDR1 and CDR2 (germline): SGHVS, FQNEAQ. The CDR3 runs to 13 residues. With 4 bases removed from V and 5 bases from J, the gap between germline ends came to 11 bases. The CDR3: CASSWRRGETQYF. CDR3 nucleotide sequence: TGTGCCAGCAGCTGGCGAAGGGGTGAGACCCAGTACTTC.

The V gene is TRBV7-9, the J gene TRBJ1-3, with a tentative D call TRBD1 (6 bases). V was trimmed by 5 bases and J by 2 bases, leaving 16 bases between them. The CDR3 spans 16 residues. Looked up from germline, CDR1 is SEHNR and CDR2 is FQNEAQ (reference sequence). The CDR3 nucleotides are TGTGCCAGCAGCCCCAGGGGCGCGAGTACTGGAAACACCATATATTTT. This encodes CASSPRGASTGNTIYF.

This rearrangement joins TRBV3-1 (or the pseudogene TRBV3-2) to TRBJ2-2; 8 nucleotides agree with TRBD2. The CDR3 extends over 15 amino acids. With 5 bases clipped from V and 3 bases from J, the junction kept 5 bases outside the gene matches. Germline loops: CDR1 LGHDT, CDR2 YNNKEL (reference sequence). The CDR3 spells CASSSSGGDTGELFF. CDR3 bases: TGTGCCAGCAGCTCCTCGGGGGGGGACACCGGGGAGCTGTTTTTT.

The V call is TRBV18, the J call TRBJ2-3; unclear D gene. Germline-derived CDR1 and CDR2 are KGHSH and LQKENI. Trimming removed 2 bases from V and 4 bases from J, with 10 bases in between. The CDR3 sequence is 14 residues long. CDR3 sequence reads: CASSPASGADTQYF. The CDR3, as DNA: TGTGCCAGCTCACCAGCTAGTGGTGCAGATACGCAGTATTTT.

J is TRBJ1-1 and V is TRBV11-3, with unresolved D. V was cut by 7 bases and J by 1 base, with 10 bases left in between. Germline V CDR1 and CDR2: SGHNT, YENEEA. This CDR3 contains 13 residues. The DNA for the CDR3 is TGTGCCAGCAATTTACAACCGAACACTGAAGCTTTCTTT. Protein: CASNLQPNTEAFF.

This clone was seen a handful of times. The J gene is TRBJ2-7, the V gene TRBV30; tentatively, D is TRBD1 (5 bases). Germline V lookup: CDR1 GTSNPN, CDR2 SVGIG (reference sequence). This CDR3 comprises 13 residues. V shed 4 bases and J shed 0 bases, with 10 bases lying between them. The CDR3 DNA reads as TGTGCCTGGACTCAGGGATACTCCTACGAGCAGTACTTC. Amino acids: CAWTQGYSYEQYF.